This entry describes one T cell receptor beta chain. The table came from immunoSEQ multiplex PCR; TCRdb's copy has only in-frame clones and leaves some out. Counted here are roughly 60,000 clones, roughly nine tenths occurring once; the ten biggest clones make up 3% to 4%. The sample is drawn from a study of OX40 agonist ivuxolimab in advanced cancers. V was trimmed by 0 bases and J by 0 bases, leaving 6 bases between them. Germline V gene data show CDR1 as MNHEY and CDR2 as SVGAGI. There are 15 residues in the CDR3. The chain employs TRBV6-5 and TRBJ1-5; D is unclear. This clonotype was obtained from an adult with an advanced solid tumor such as melanoma, head and neck, liver or kidney cancer. The sequencing used CD4+ or CD8+ T cells sorted from blood, collected in a trial of the OX40 agonist ivuxolimab. The CDR3 DNA follows: TGTGCCAGCAGTTACTCGGCCGATAGCAATCAGCCCCAGCATTTT. This encodes CASSYSADSNQPQHF.